The 20 T cell receptor beta chains below were found in one sample sequenced in a study of T cell responses to AZD1222 COVID-19 vaccine. Using immunoSEQ multiplex PCR, the repertoire was profiled, and TCRdb retains in-frame clones only, with some absent. This sample has approximately 130,000 clones, with over 75% found just once. Here the sequenced sample was peripheral blood, taken on day 0 of AZD1222 vaccination. All receptors derive from an adult in good health.

This chain joins TRBV10-3 and TRBJ1-1, with D possibly being TRBD1 (6 bases). The CDR3 runs 12 residues. From germline, CDR1 is ENHRY and CDR2 SYGVKD. Trimming took 8 bases from V and 6 from J, leaving 13 bases between them. CDR3 nucleotide sequence: TGTGCCATCCCGTTACAGGGCCCTGAAGCTTTCTTT. Amino acids: CAIPLQGPEAFF.

The rearrangement links TRBV2 to TRBJ1-5; D is perhaps TRBD1 (6 bases). This CDR3 region has 15 residues. The V and J ends lost 0 bases and 6 bases respectively, with 12 bases between them. Per germline, CDR1 SNHLY and CDR2 FYNNEI. CDR3 sequence: CASSEASGGLQPQHF. DNA of the CDR3: TGTGCCAGCAGTGAAGCTTCGGGGGGCCTTCAGCCCCAGCATTTT. Together with reference TRBV2 and TRBJ1-5, the CDR3 gives the full variable domain: EPEVTQTPSHQVTQMGQEVILRCVPISNHLYFYWYRQILGQKVEFLVSFYNNEISEKSEIFDDQFSVERPDGSNFTLKIRSTKLEDSAMYFCASSEASGGLQPQHFGDGTRLSIL.

The J gene is TRBJ1-6, the V gene TRBV5-5, with 10 bases identical to TRBD1. With V trimmed by 3 bases and J by 7 bases, 7 bases remained unmatched. CDR1 is SGHKS and CDR2 is YYEKEE in the germline V gene (reference sequence). The CDR3 extends over 16 amino acids. CDR3 nucleotide sequence: TGTGCCAGCAGCTCGATACCGGGACAGGGGAATTCACCCCTCCACTTT. Residues: CASSSIPGQGNSPLHF.

The CDR3 DNA reads TGTGCCAGCTCACCACGGGCTGGGAGCAGGACAGGGCGTTCACCCCTCCACTTT. Translating it yields CASSPRAGSRTGRSPLHF. The chain recombines TRBV18 with TRBJ1-6, with 8 bases aligning to TRBD1. Germline V gives CDR1 KGHSH, CDR2 LQKENI. CDR3 length: 18 residues. Germline trimming cut 1 base from V and 9 bases from J; bases unmatched to any gene: 14. Full variable domain (outside the CDR3, taken from reference TRBV18 and TRBJ1-6): NAGVMQNPRHLVRRRGQEARLRCSPMKGHSHVYWYRQLPEEGLKFMVYLQKENIIDESGMPKERFSAEFPKEGPSILRIQQVVRGDSAAYFCASSPRAGSRTGRSPLHFGNGTRLTVT.

In this sample, this clone turned up a few times. The gene calls are TRBV28 and TRBJ2-5; maybe TRBD1 (5 bases). This CDR3 region has 14 residues. Germline-derived CDR1 and CDR2 are MDHEN and SYDVKM. The V end lost 2 bases, the J end lost 1 base, and 8 bases lay between the germline ends. Here the CDR3 DNA reads TGTGCCAGCAGTTTAGACAGTCCCCAAGAGACCCAGTACTTC. Protein product: CASSLDSPQETQYF.

This clone was found a few times. The chain carries TRBV7-8 and TRBJ2-7, with TRBD1 as a possible D gene (6 bases). Germline loops: CDR1 SGHVS, CDR2 FQNEAQ. V shed 5 bases and J shed 2 bases, with 10 bases lying between them. The CDR3 sequence is 13 residues long. In DNA, the CDR3 is TGTGCCAGCAGCCTGACAGGTACCTACGAGCAGTACTTC. Encoded protein: CASSLTGTYEQYF.

This clone was seen just once. V usage is TRBV6-5 and J usage is TRBJ2-7; no reliable D call. CDR3 length equals 14 residues. Trimming removed 2 bases at V and 2 bases at J, with 10 bases between. The germline V gene encodes CDR1 MNHEY and CDR2 SVGAGI. CDR3 nucleotides: TGTGCCAGCAGTTACAAGCCAGGAGCCTACGAGCAGTACTTC. Protein sequence: CASSYKPGAYEQYF.

The V call is TRBV15, the J call TRBJ1-1; tentatively, D is TRBD1 (5 bases). Germline assignment: CDR1 LNHNV and CDR2 YYDKDF (reference sequence). The CDR3 has 14 residues. Trimming took 5 bases from V and 4 from J, leaving 14 bases between them. CDR3 in DNA: TGTGCCACCAGCTGGACTCGGGGGGGCACTGAAGCTTTCTTT. It translates to CATSWTRGGTEAFF.

The CDR3 loop is CASSSPDQGSYEQYF. CDR3 bases: TGTGCCAGCAGCTCCCCCGATCAGGGCTCGTACGAGCAGTACTTC. The gene calls are TRBV7-2 and TRBJ2-7; TRBD1 might be the D (5 bases). V was shortened by 4 bases and J by 4 bases, with 17 bases between the two germline ends. The germline V gene encodes CDR1 SGHTA and CDR2 FQGNSA. CDR3 size: 15 residues.

The CDR3 region has the DNA TGCGCCAGCAGCCAAGATCCACAGGGCGGGGAAAAACTGTTTTTT. Amino acids: CASSQDPQGGEKLFF. The chain uses TRBV4-3 and TRBJ1-4, with D perhaps TRBD1 (6 bases). CDR3 length: 15 residues. V shed 0 bases and J shed 8 bases, with 13 bases lying between them. CDR1 LGHNA and CDR2 YSLEER come from the germline V gene.

The chain joins TRBV7-9 to TRBJ1-4; weak D call: TRBD1 (5 bases). CDR3 length equals 14 residues. V gave up 4 bases and J gave up 8 bases, with 14 bases separating them. Looked up from germline, CDR1 is SEHNR and CDR2 is FQNEAQ (reference sequence). The CDR3 DNA reads as TGTGCCAGCAGCTCCCCTCGGGGGAGCGAAAAACTGTTTTTT. Translating it yields CASSSPRGSEKLFF.

V is TRBV29-1 and J is TRBJ2-7, with 13 bases fitting TRBD2. There are 17 residues in the CDR3. The junction had 13 bases not matched to a gene; V was cut back by 1 base and J by 7 bases. The germline V gene encodes CDR1 SQVTM and CDR2 ANQGSEA. The CDR3 bases are TGCAGCGTTGAAGGGACCCAGACTAGCGGGAGGTCTTGGGAGCAGTACTTC. This sequence encodes CSVEGTQTSGRSWEQYF.

The V and J genes are TRBV29-1 and TRBJ2-1, with D perhaps matching TRBD1 (6 bases). The CDR3 spans 16 residues. The germline V and J ends were trimmed by 5 bases and 0 bases, with 17 bases remaining between them. Germline V gives CDR1 SQVTM, CDR2 ANQGSEA. The CDR3 sequence: CSVLSFRGSSYNEQFF. The DNA for the CDR3 is TGCAGCGTTTTGTCCTTCAGGGGCAGCTCCTACAATGAGCAGTTCTTC.

V and J are TRBV6-2 or TRBV6-3 and TRBJ1-1; D is undetermined. CDR3 length equals 14 residues. V lost 5 bases to trimming and J lost 1 base, with 11 bases between them. Germline CDR1 reads MNHEY; CDR2 reads SVGEGT. The CDR3 coding sequence is TGTGCCAGCAGTATTATCCGGGGGAACACTGAAGCTTTCTTT. Residues: CASSIIRGNTEAFF.

The CDR3 reads CASSIRTSSQPQHF. CDR3 in DNA: TGTGCCAGTAGTATCAGAACCTCTAGTCAGCCCCAGCATTTT. The rearrangement joins TRBV19 to TRBJ1-5; D remains unclear. This CDR3 is 14 amino acids long. Germline V lookup: CDR1 LNHDA, CDR2 SQIVND (reference sequence). Deletions cut 3 bases from V and 6 bases from J, with 12 bases between. The full variable domain, rest sourced from reference TRBV19 and TRBJ1-5, is DGGITQSPKYLFRKEGQNVTLSCEQNLNHDAMYWYRQDPGQGLRLIYYSQIVNDFQKGDIAEGYSVSREKKESFPLTVTSAQKNPTAFYLCASSIRTSSQPQHFGDGTRLSIL.

CDR3 protein: CASSHPDRGISTDTQYF. CDR3 sequence (DNA): TGCGCCAGCAGCCACCCGGACAGGGGGATCTCCACAGATACGCAGTATTTT. The genes are TRBV4-1 and TRBJ2-3; TRBD1 matches at 10 bases. CDR3 length: 17 amino acids. V shed 3 bases and J 2 bases; nucleotides not matched to a gene: 8. Germline values: CDR1 MGHRA, CDR2 YSYEKL.

To note about this clone: The sample has other DNA sequences that encode this CDR3 too. This chain joins TRBV7-2 and TRBJ1-2; D is perhaps TRBD1 (6 bases). Germline V lookup: CDR1 SGHTA, CDR2 FQGNSA. The CDR3 runs 13 residues. Trimming took 4 bases from V and 6 from J, leaving 12 bases between them. CDR3 loop: CASSSQGEDGYTF. CDR3 in DNA: TGTGCCAGCAGCTCACAGGGAGAAGATGGCTACACCTTC.

The chain carries TRBV5-1 and TRBJ1-4, with TRBD1 matching over 9 bases. The ends lost 0 bases at V and 6 bases at J; junction bases unmatched: 15. Germline CDR1 is SGHRS and CDR2 is YFSETQ. This CDR3 contains 19 residues. CDR3 in DNA: TGCGCCAGCAGCTTGGTTCCGGGACAGGGTATAGACGGGGATGAAAAACTGTTTTTT. Amino acid sequence: CASSLVPGQGIDGDEKLFF.

The chain is built from TRBV5-1 and TRBJ2-1, with D unresolved. This CDR3 has 12 amino acids. Deletions cut 0 bases from V and 5 bases from J, with 3 bases between. Germline V CDR1 and CDR2: SGHRS, YFSETQ. The CDR3 spells CASSLENNEQFF. CDR3 DNA sequence: TGCGCCAGCAGCTTGGAAAACAATGAGCAGTTCTTC.

With regard to this clone: The sample carries other DNA sequences with the same CDR3. The chain combines TRBV5-1 with TRBJ1-2, with 7 bases identical to TRBD1. This CDR3 comprises 15 residues. V was pared by 2 bases and J by 0 bases, with 4 bases of the junction left unmatched. Germline CDR1 is SGHRS and CDR2 is YFSETQ. The CDR3 nucleotides are TGCGCCAGCAGCTTAGGAGGGACAGCTAACTATGGCTACACCTTC. Protein product: CASSLGGTANYGYTF.